The clone carrying this TCR beta chain was seen at least ten times. TCRdb reprocessed the RT-PCR reads with MiXCR, giving one entry per CDR3 protein. Of about 700,000 distinct CDR3 sequences in the sample, 14% were seen once. The germline V gene has CDR1 SGHTA and CDR2 FQGNSA. There are 15 residues in the CDR3. Trimming cost V 1 base and J 2 bases, with 6 bases left between them. Sequencing was performed on memory CD4+ T cells from blood. The TCR originated in a female donor in good health, serving as a healthy control. The rearrangement uses TRBV7-2 and TRBJ2-6; no reliable D call. The CDR3 nucleotides read TGTGCCAGCAGCTTAGTCTGGGCTGGGGCCAACGTCCTGACTTTC. Residues: CASSLVWAGANVLTF.